This T cell receptor (beta chain) was captured in a study of tumor-infiltrating lymphocytes in oesophageal squamous cell carcinoma. Trimming pared 2 bases from V and 0 bases from J, leaving 11 bases between. This CDR3 comprises 15 residues. Germline CDR1 is SGHTA and CDR2 is FQGNSA. TCRdb analysed the PCR reads with MiXCR anew, one entry per CDR3 protein. Altogether about 14,000 distinct CDR3 sequences are present, 46% being singletons, with the ten largest covering approximately 46%. The sequenced sample consisted of blood. This TCR derives from a male donor with esophageal squamous cell carcinoma. This chain uses TRBV7-2 with TRBJ2-7, with TRBD1 as a possible D gene (5 bases). The DNA for the CDR3 is TGTGCCAGCAGCTTATATGGGGCCCACTCCTACGAGCAGTACTTC. Its translation: CASSLYGAHSYEQYF.